The T cell receptor (beta chain) described here comes from a study of radiotherapy plus CTLA-4 blockade in lung cancer. The length of the CDR3 is 17 residues. CDR1 is SGDLS, CDR2 YYNGEE, per germline. V dropped 4 bases and J dropped 2; count of bases not matched to a gene: 3. Data came from immunoSEQ multiplex PCR; TCRdb stores just in-frame clones and leaves some out. The sample lists some 78,000 clones; around 88% were seen once. The receptor's source is a human donor with non-small cell lung cancer who had a partial response to radiotherapy plus ipilimumab. The chain employs TRBV9 and TRBJ2-1, with TRBD2 identical over 16 bases. The sample here was peripheral blood, taken from a patient treated with radiotherapy plus ipilimumab. CDR3 nucleotides: TGTGCCAGCAGCCGTGGGACTAGCGGGAGGGCCTACAATGAGCAGTTCTTC. It translates to CASSRGTSGRAYNEQFF.